Detailed here is one T cell receptor (beta chain). The germline V gene encodes CDR1 SGHDT and CDR2 YYEEEE. Trimming pared 1 base from V and 0 bases from J, leaving 7 bases between. The CDR3 runs 14 residues. TCRdb called the RT-PCR reads again in MiXCR, with one record for every CDR3 protein. The sample has about 680,000 distinct CDR3 sequences, more than 13% seen once; the top ten hold 3% to 4.5%. The TCR comes from a female donor in good health, serving as a healthy control. The sample consisted of memory CD4+ T cells from blood. The chain links TRBV5-6 to TRBJ1-2; D is unresolved. Here the CDR3 DNA reads TGTGCCAGCAGCTTGCTTTTCACTAACTATGGCTACACCTTC. It specifies CASSLLFTNYGYTF. Looking up the rest from reference TRBV5-6 and TRBJ1-2 gives the full variable domain: DAGVTQSPTHLIKTRGQQVTLRCSPKSGHDTVSWYQQALGQGPQFIFQYYEEEERQRGNFPDRFSGHQFPNYSSELNVNALLLGDSALYLCASSLLFTNYGYTFGSGTRLTVV.